The entry below gives a single T cell receptor beta chain sequence along with its context. Its recognized antigen is unknown. Nothing much larger sits one base from this clone, and base qualities are not available. CD8 naive samples consisted of CD45RO-negative cells that were positively selected for CCR7, yielding a CD45RA+CCR7+ population without TemRA cells. The donors were healthy, HIV-negative adults with no recently reported acute infections or vaccinations. Every donor was a Caucasian adult residing in Nashville, Tennessee, USA. Blood was obtained by leukapheresis, after which PBMCs were separated by Ficoll-Histopaque density gradient centrifugation and cryopreserved in liquid nitrogen vapor phase. Analytical flow cytometry was used to check the purity and quantity of every magnetically sorted T cell population. Genomic DNA was isolated from each sorted fraction and quantified by UV absorbance on a Nanodrop 2000c.

The sample comes from a study of shared clonotypes between healthy human individuals (dated by TCRdb to 2018 to 2020). Study-level background: The cohort comprised a couple of women and a few men aged 18 to 49 years. For each donor, CD4 naive and CD4 memory were each given three plates, CD8 naive was given two plates, and CD8 memory was given one plate. Each donor's leukapheresis produced roughly between roughly 0.85 and 9.5 billion PBMCs. The study deeply sequenced blood TCR repertoires of about five healthy adults to estimate repertoire size and the extent of clonotype sharing between individuals. To increase sequencing depth and limit assay-specific biases, TCR repertoire library preparation and sequencing were carried out by different laboratories using diverse techniques. Study-wide findings and limitations: Because the study included a small number of donors, the genetic and exposure-history diversity represented was limited. Incomplete sequencing was indicated by rarefaction of sorted-subset datasets, despite the large sequencing depth. Larger estimated clonotype richness was generally found for naive subsets than for memory subsets. Sampling was restricted to blood, and TCR repertoires in tissue are likely to differ from TCR repertoires in blood. Clonotypes shared by all four sorted-subset donors showed higher generation probabilities than non-shared clonotypes. Pairwise subsampling indicated that sequencing depth was expected to affect the degree of clonotype sharing among donors. Sharing across several donors was observed for around 5% of naive CD4, about 3.2% of naive CD8, over 2% of memory CD4, and about 0.4% of memory CD8 clonotypes.

Using the deep immunoSEQ assay, multiplex PCR amplified TCR CDR3 regions from genomic DNA. Genomic DNA extracted from each cell subset was distributed evenly over all wells of several immunoSEQ 96-well plates, and each plate served as one replicate. For sorted subsets, about 220 ng of genomic DNA, equivalent to tens of thousands of T cell genomes, went into each replicate PCR. The purified libraries were quantified using a Qubit 3.0 fluorometer, sized with a Bioanalyzer 2100, and then quantified again using the KAPA Library Quantification kit. A separate single-read 150-cycle Illumina NextSeq 550 flow cell was used to sequence each immunoSEQ 96-well plate. In the paper's pipeline: Because only junctional sequences without quality scores were contained in the immunoSEQ output, filtering matching that applied to full-length reads could not be performed. To assign V/J genes and CDR3, sequences were annotated using PyIR, a Python wrapper for IgBLAST v1.9, with IMGT germline references. Reads were filtered out if the reads had weak V/J assignments (E-value above 1e-6), no CDR3, stop codons, out-of-frame junctions, or ambiguous translated residues. A V3J clonotype was defined by an identical inferred V gene, J gene, and CDR3 amino acid sequence. To compute the percentage overlap between repertoires, the number of shared unique clonotypes was divided by the size of the smaller repertoire. Repertoire richness was assessed with RTK rarefaction, the Chao1 estimator, and Recon v2.1 estimates of unobserved clonotypes. For all TCRbeta clonotypes obtained by the gDNA method from a handful of donors, generation probabilities were computed with OLGA. In its TCRdb copy, this immuneACCESS table keeps in-frame sequences only and misses some clones. Where compared with another copy, unresolved V genes explain less than half of these, and the others have no known cause. V, J and clone size are taken as reported in that table, and D and trimming were inferred from the DNA itself. The sample table holds approximately 2,200,000 clones, of which roughly 91% were seen once. The ten largest clones take up roughly 1.8% of the sample.

From cysteine to phenylalanine, the CDR3 is 15 amino acids long. Only the CDR3 portion is preserved as DNA: 45 bases, with reading frame beginning at the first base. CDR1 MNHEY and CDR2 SVGAGI were looked up in the germline V gene. V lost 6 bases and J lost 5 bases; the stretch between them is 19 bases long. This clonotype originated in a man between 18 and 29 years old in good health. Some clones in this sample may be carry-over from other donors' samples. The rearranged chain carries TRBV6-5 and TRBJ1-1, and possibly TRBD1, on 6 matching bases. Sequenced: naive CD8+ T cells from PBMCs. Reading the label with the study, this specimen's cell subset or site is: CD45RA+CCR7+. The nucleotide sequence reads as follows: TGTGCCAGCAGCCCCAAAGAGGGGGTTTGGACTGAAGCTTTCTTT. It is translated as CASSPKEGVWTEAFF.